This TCR beta chain is drawn from a study of breast tumors, draining lymph nodes, adjacent tissues. Study results and caveats: Compared with basal-like, luminal-like tumors shared significantly more repertoire with nontumor tissue.

A single record per CDR3 protein comes from TCRdb applying MiXCR to the multiplex PCR reads. This table has about 200,000 distinct CDR3 sequences, less than 35% appearing once. Samples came from axillary lymph nodes draining the breast cancer. The germline V gene encodes CDR1 DFQATT and CDR2 SNEGSKA (reference sequence). Deletions cut 1 base from V and 6 bases from J, with 10 bases between. The CDR3 covers 13 residues. As to this clonotype: Its antigen is not known.

The sequence came from a female donor with breast cancer. Some clones in this sample may be carry-over from other donors' samples. Sequenced material: axillary lymph node tissue. The chain carries TRBV20-1 and TRBJ1-5; D perhaps matches TRBD1 (5 bases). The CDR3 protein is CSARGRGSQPQHF. CDR3 in DNA: TGCAGTGCTAGAGGGAGGGGCAGTCAGCCCCAGCATTTT.